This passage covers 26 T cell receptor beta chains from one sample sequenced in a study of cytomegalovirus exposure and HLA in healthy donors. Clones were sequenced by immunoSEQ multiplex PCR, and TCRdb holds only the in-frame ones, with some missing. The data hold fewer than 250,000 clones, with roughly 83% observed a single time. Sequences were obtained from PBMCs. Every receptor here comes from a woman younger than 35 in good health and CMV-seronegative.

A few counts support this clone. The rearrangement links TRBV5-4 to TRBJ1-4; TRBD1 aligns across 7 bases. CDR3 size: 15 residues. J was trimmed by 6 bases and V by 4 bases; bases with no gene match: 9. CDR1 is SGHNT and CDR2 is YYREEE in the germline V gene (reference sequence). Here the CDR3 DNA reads TGTGCCAGCAGCCGCACAGGGGTCCTGGATGAAAAACTGTTTTTT. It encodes CASSRTGVLDEKLFF.

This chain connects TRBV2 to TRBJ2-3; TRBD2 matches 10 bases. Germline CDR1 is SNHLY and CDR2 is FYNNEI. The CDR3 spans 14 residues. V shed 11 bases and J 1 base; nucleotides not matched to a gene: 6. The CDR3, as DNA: TGTGCCTGGTTAGCGGGGGGCCGCACAGATACGCAGTATTTT. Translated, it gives CAWLAGGRTDTQYF. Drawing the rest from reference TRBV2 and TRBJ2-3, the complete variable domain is EPEVTQTPSHQVTQMGQEVILRCVPISNHLYFYWYRQILGQKVEFLVSFYNNEISEKSEIFDDQFSVERPDGSNFTLKIRSTKLEDSAMYFCAWLAGGRTDTQYFGPGTRLTVL.

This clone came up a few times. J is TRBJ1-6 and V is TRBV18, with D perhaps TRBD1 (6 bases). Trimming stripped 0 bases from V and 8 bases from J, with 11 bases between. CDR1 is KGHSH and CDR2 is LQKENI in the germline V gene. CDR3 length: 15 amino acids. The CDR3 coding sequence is TGTGCCAGCTCACCACCCACAGGGTCCCATTCACCCCTCCACTTT. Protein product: CASSPPTGSHSPLHF.

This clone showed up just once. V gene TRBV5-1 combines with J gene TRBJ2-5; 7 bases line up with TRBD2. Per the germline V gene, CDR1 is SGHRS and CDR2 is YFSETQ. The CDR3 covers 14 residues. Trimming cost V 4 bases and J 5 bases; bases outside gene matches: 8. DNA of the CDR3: TGCGCCAGCAGCGACGAGGGGCGGGGGGAGACCCAGTACTTC. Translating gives CASSDEGRGETQYF. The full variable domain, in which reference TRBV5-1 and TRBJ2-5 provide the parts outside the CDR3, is KAGVTQTPRYLIKTRGQQVTLSCSPISGHRSVSWYQQTPGQGLQFLFEYFSETQRNKGNFPGRFSGRQFSNSRSEMNVSTLELGDSALYLCASSDEGRGETQYFGPGTRLLVL.

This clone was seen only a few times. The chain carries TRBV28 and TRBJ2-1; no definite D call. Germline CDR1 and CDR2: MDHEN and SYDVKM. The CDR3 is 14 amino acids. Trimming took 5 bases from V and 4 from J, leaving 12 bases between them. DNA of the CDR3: TGTGCCAGCAGTCTGCCCGTGAATTACAATGAGCAGTTCTTC. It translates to CASSLPVNYNEQFF.

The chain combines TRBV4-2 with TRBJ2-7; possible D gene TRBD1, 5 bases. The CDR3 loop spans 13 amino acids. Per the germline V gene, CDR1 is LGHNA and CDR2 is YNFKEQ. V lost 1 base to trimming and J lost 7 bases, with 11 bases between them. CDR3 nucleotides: TGTGCCAGCAGCCAAGGGGGCCCCCGGGAGCAGTACTTC. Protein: CASSQGGPREQYF.

CDR3 sequence reads: CASSLARLAPDFHTEAFF. As DNA, the CDR3 is TGTGCCAGCAGCTTAGCGCGCTTGGCCCCTGACTTCCACACTGAAGCTTTCTTT. The chain uses TRBV7-9 and TRBJ1-1; D uncertain. The CDR3 is 18 residues long. V lost 0 bases and J lost 3, with 20 bases in between. The germline V gene encodes CDR1 SEHNR and CDR2 FQNEAQ (reference sequence).

In nucleotides, the CDR3 is TGTGCCTGGAGCCCGGGACAGAACACTGAAGCTTTCTTT. Translating gives CAWSPGQNTEAFF. The rearrangement joins TRBV30 to TRBJ1-1, with a weak D call TRBD1 (6 bases). Trimming shortened V by 3 bases and J by 1 base, and 9 bases separated the two germline ends. The CDR3 has 13 amino acids. Germline V gives CDR1 GTSNPN, CDR2 SVGIG (reference sequence).

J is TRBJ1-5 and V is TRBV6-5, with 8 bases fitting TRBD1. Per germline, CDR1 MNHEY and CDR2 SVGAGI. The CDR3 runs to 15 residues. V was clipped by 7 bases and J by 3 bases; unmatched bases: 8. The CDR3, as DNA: TGTGCCAGCATACGTAGACAGGGGTTCAATCAGCCCCAGCATTTT. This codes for CASIRRQGFNQPQHF.

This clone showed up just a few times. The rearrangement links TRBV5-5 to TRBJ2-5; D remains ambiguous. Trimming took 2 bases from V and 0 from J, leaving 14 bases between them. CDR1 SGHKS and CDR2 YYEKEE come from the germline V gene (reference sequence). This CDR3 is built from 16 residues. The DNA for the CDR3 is TGTGCCAGCAGCTTCTCCCCCCGGTCGGACCAAGAGACCCAGTACTTC. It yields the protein CASSFSPRSDQETQYF.

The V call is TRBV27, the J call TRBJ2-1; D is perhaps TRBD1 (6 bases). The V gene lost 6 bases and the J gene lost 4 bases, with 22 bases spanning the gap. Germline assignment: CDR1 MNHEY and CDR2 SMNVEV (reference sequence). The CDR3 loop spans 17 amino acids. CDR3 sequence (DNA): TGTGCCAGCAGCCCTAGCCCTCCGGACAGTTATTACAATGAGCAGTTCTTC. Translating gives CASSPSPPDSYYNEQFF.

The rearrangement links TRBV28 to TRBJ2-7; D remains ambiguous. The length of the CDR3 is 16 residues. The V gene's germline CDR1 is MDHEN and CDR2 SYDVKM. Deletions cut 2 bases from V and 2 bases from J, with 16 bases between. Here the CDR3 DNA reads TGTGCCAGCAGTTTACCCGGCAGAGAGCCCGCCTACGAGCAGTACTTC. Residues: CASSLPGREPAYEQYF. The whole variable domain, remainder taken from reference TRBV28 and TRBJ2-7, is DVKVTQSSRYLVKRTGEKVFLECVQDMDHENMFWYRQDPGLGLRLIYFSYDVKMKEKGDIPEGYSVSREKKERFSLILESASTNQTSMYLCASSLPGREPAYEQYFGPGTRLTVT.

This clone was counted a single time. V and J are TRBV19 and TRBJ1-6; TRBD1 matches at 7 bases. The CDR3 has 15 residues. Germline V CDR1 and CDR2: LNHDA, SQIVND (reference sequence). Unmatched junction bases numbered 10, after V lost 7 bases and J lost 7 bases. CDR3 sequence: CASTIGGTDNSPLHF. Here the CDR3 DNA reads TGTGCCAGTACCATAGGTGGGACAGACAATTCACCCCTCCACTTT.

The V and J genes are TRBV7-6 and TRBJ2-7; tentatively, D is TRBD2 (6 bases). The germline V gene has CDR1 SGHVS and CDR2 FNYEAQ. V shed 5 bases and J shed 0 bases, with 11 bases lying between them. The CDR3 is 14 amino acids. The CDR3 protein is CASSRGGSSYEQYF. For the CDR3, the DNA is TGTGCCAGCAGCCGAGGAGGGAGCTCCTACGAGCAGTACTTC.

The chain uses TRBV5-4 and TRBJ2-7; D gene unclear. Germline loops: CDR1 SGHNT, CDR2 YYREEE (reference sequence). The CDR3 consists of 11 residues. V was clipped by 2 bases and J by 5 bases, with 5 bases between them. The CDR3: CASSFRNEQYF. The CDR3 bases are TGTGCCAGCAGCTTCAGGAACGAGCAGTACTTC.

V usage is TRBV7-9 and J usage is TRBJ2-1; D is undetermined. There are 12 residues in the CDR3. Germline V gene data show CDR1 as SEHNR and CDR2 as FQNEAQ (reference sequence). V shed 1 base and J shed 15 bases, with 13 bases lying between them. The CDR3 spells CASSLVYPNLFF. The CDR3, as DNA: TGTGCCAGCAGCTTAGTTTACCCCAATCTGTTCTTC.

The CDR3 loop reads CSVAWDWLADNEQFF. The DNA of the CDR3 is TGCAGCGTTGCCTGGGATTGGCTAGCGGACAATGAGCAGTTCTTC. V and J are TRBV29-1 and TRBJ2-1; 7 positions agree with TRBD2. From germline, CDR1 is SQVTM and CDR2 ANQGSEA. The length of the CDR3 is 15 residues. The V and J ends lost 4 bases and 5 bases, in that order; junction bases with no gene match: 11.

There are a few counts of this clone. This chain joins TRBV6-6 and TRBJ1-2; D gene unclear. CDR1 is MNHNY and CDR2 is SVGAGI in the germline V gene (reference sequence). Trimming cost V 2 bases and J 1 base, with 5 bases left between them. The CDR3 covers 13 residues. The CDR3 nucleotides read TGTGCCAGCAGTTACGCAGTTAACTATGGCTACACCTTC. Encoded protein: CASSYAVNYGYTF.

CDR3: CATGDKRNTEAFF. The DNA for the CDR3 is TGTGCCACCGGGGACAAAAGGAACACTGAAGCTTTCTTT. The V and J genes are TRBV10-3 and TRBJ1-1; D may be TRBD1 (6 bases). The CDR3 is 13 amino acids. V lost 10 bases, J lost 1 base, and 13 bases lay in between. Germline-derived CDR1 and CDR2 are ENHRY and SYGVKD.

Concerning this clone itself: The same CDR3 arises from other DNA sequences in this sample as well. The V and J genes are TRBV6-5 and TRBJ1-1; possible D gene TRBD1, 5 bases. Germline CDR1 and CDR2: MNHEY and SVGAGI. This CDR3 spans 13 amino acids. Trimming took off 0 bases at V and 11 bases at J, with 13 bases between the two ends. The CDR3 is CASSYSSGAEAFF. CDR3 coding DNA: TGTGCCAGCAGTTACTCGAGCGGGGCAGAGGCTTTCTTT.

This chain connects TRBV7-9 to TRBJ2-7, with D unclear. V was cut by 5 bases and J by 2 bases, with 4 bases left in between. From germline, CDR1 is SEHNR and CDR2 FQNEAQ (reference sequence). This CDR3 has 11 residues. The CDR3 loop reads CASSRTYEQYF. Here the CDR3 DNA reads TGTGCCAGCAGCCGCACCTACGAGCAGTACTTC.

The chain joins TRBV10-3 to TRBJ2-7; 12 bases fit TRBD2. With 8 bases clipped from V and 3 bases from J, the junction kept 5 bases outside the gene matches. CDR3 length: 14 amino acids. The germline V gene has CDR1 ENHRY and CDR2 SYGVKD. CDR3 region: CAIRTSGTSYEQYF. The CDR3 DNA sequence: TGTGCCATCCGGACTAGCGGGACCAGCTACGAGCAGTACTTC.

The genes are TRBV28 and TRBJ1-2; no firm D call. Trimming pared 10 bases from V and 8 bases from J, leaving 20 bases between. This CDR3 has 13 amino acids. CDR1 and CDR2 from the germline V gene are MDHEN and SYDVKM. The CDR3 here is CATPGLQTEGYTF. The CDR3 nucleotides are TGTGCCACCCCGGGCCTCCAAACAGAGGGCTACACCTTC.

The CDR3 reads CASSERPTTNEKLFF. The CDR3 coding sequence is TGTGCCAGCAGTGAAAGGCCAACAACTAATGAAAAACTGTTTTTT. This sequence joins TRBV2 and TRBJ1-4; D remains unclear. V lost 2 bases and J 0 bases, leaving 7 bases between the germline ends. CDR1 is SNHLY and CDR2 is FYNNEI in the germline V gene. The CDR3 loop spans 15 amino acids.

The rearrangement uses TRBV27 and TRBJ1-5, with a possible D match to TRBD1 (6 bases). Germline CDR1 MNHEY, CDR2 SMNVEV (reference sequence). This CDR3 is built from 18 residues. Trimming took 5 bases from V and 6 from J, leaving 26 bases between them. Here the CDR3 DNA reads TGTGCCAGCAGTATAACCCACATGGACGGGGGCGCAGGTCAGCCCCAGCATTTT. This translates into CASSITHMDGGAGQPQHF.

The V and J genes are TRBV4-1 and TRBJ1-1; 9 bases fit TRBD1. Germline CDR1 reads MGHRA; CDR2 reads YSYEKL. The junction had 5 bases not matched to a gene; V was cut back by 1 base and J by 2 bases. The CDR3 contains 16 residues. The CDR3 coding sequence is TGCGCCAGCAGCCAAGCCCCGACAGGGGGAAACACTGAAGCTTTCTTT. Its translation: CASSQAPTGGNTEAFF.